Listed below are T cell receptor beta chains from one sample, sequenced in a study of blood T cell repertoires in COVID-19. Libraries were prepared by immunoSEQ multiplex PCR; TCRdb keeps only in-frame clonotypes and omits some of them. The sample has 220,000 or so clones; 65% to 85% are singletons. What was sequenced was PBMCs or T cells enriched from blood (not recorded which). Receptors were obtained from a woman in her forties who had recovered from COVID-19. Both conserved end residues are part of each CDR3. Clone sizes are given selectively: once, few, many, or a class where the clone is expanded.

j_call | clone_size | v_call | cdr3_length | cdr3_aa
TRBJ2-5 | . | TRBV3-1/TRBV3-2 | 12 | CASSQTQETQYF
TRBJ2-2 | . | TRBV27 | 14 | CASSFRTTTGELFF
TRBJ2-1 | . | TRBV24-1 | 14 | CATSGEGRYNEQFF
TRBJ1-1 | . | TRBV19 | 16 | CASSIPRTGANTEAFF
TRBJ2-1 | . | TRBV10-2 | 16 | CASSPTSDYSYNEQFF
TRBJ1-6 | . | TRBV5-1 | 15 | CASSFGQTINSPLHF
TRBJ2-1 | . | TRBV6-5 | 16 | CASSFYRLADKSEQFF
TRBJ2-6 | . | TRBV30 | 14 | CAWSFLSGANVLTF
TRBJ2-7 | . | TRBV3-1/TRBV3-2 | 13 | CASSLQGGYEQYF
TRBJ1-1 | . | TRBV3-1/TRBV3-2 | 16 | CASSQFMGPRNTEAFF
TRBJ2-4 | . | TRBV13 | 16 | CASSLRNPEVDHIQYF
TRBJ2-1 | few | TRBV28 | 17 | CASSLGLARSSYNEQFF
TRBJ2-7 | . | TRBV9 | 14 | CASSVGGGGYEQYF
TRBJ2-2 | . | TRBV6-2/TRBV6-3 | 15 | CASSKASGNTGELFF
TRBJ1-2 | . | TRBV5-1 | 17 | CASRFILRTGARDGYTF
TRBJ2-7 | once | TRBV19 | 15 | CASSIPDRGLDEQYF
TRBJ1-2 | . | TRBV2 | 14 | CASRAGPPVGGYTF
TRBJ1-4 | . | TRBV30 | 14 | CAWTPPRGAEKLFF
TRBJ1-5 | . | TRBV20-1 | 13 | CSASRGGNQPQHF
TRBJ2-2 | few | TRBV7-2 | 18 | CASSLVLEAGGATGELFF
TRBJ2-3 | . | TRBV28 | 16 | CASSGTSGRAPDTQYF
TRBJ2-1 | . | TRBV27 | 15 | CASRLSGSLNNEQFF
TRBJ2-3 | . | TRBV3-1/TRBV3-2 | 16 | CASSQIPDFGTDTQYF
TRBJ1-2 | . | TRBV9 | 16 | CASSVDPDRARYGYTF
TRBJ2-7 | . | TRBV5-1 | 15 | CASSRTRVGTYEQYF
TRBJ1-5 | . | TRBV11-2 | 13 | CASSLAGEQPQHF
TRBJ2-5 | . | TRBV6-2/TRBV6-3 | 14 | CASSYSRGEKTQYF
TRBJ2-1 | . | TRBV27 | 15 | CASSLTRGTYNEQFF
TRBJ1-2 | . | TRBV4-3 | 13 | CASSPGVNYGYTF
TRBJ1-4 | once | TRBV6-5 | 15 | CASRAWGDRRGKLFF
TRBJ2-7 | . | TRBV30 | 13 | CAWSVKASGSAYF
TRBJ1-1 | . | TRBV19 | 16 | CASSIVVRGLNTEAFF
TRBJ2-3 | once | TRBV29-1 | 13 | CSSLLGAGDTQYF
TRBJ2-7 | . | TRBV19 | 18 | CASSIRPPGWSGPYEQYF
TRBJ2-3 | few | TRBV24-1 | 12 | CATSEGVDTQYF
TRBJ2-7 | . | TRBV10-1 | 13 | CASSLGPAYEQYF
TRBJ1-1 | few | TRBV30 | 12 | CAGGRSRTEAFF
TRBJ2-7 | . | TRBV2 | 14 | CASSSGSLSYEQYF
TRBJ1-5 | . | TRBV7-6 | 13 | CASSPFSNQPQHF
TRBJ2-5 | . | TRBV28 | 19 | CASSLSGWTSGKATETQYF
TRBJ2-1 | . | TRBV19 | 14 | CATTAGSGYNEQFF
TRBJ2-7 | few | TRBV9 | 12 | CASSGLWDEQYF
TRBJ2-5 | . | TRBV28 | 15 | CASSLEQGGGETQYF
TRBJ1-3 | . | TRBV6-1 | 15 | CASRLSGQGGNTIYF
TRBJ2-7 | . | TRBV12-5 | 14 | CAGGQGAHTYEQYF
TRBJ2-1 | once | TRBV5-1 | 20 | CASSTSRTSGSVVSNNEQFF
TRBJ2-5 | . | TRBV3-1/TRBV3-2 | 15 | CASSQVLAGGGTQYF
TRBJ2-2 | . | TRBV5-1 | 16 | CASNPSGQTNTGELFF
TRBJ2-3 | . | TRBV7-9 | 19 | CASSLEGSKTGRGTDTQYF
TRBJ2-1 | . | TRBV12-5 | 15 | CASGRTSGTYNEQFF
TRBJ2-7 | . | TRBV5-1 | 14 | CASSSGGSSYEQYF
TRBJ1-4 | once | TRBV25-1 | 15 | CASSDSRGQNEKLFF
TRBJ2-2 | few | TRBV7-2 | 19 | CASSLFPWSGGGNTGELFF
TRBJ2-3 | . | TRBV11-2 | 18 | CASSPLGGPSADTDTQYF
TRBJ1-1 | . | TRBV11-3 | 13 | CASSLVQNTEAFF
TRBJ2-2 | . | TRBV4-1 | 18 | CASSQEAPGRASTGELFF
TRBJ1-2 | once | TRBV27 | 14 | CASSPTHRVAGYTF